Listed here are 30 T cell receptor beta chains from one sample, sequenced in a study of cytomegalovirus exposure and HLA in healthy donors. A multiplex PCR was run with 60 Vbeta primers and 13 Jbeta primers. This table comes from immunoSEQ multiplex PCR, and its TCRdb copy is limited to in-frame clones, with some not included. The sample has about 160,000 clones, roughly 80% seen once; the top ten hold approximately 1%. The sample consisted of PBMCs. These receptors were collected from a girl aged 2-10 years in good health and CMV-seropositive.

In nucleotides, the CDR3 is TGTGCCTGGACAGGGAACAGCAATCAGCCCCAGCATTTT. It translates to CAWTGNSNQPQHF. V usage is TRBV30 and J usage is TRBJ1-5, with a tentative D call TRBD1 (5 bases). The CDR3 loop spans 13 amino acids. Germline assignment: CDR1 GTSNPN and CDR2 SVGIG (reference sequence). The V end lost 4 bases, the J end lost 1 base, and 8 bases lay between the germline ends.

CDR3 in amino acids: CASSVAQGSCEAFF. The CDR3 DNA sequence: TGCGCCAGCAGTGTTGCGCAGGGCTCGTGTGAAGCTTTCTTT. The chain links TRBV10-1 to TRBJ1-1, with TRBD1 as a possible D gene (5 bases). The germline CDR1 and CDR2 sequences are WNHNN and SYGVQD (reference sequence). Trimming pared 4 bases from V and 7 bases from J, leaving 16 bases between. The CDR3 consists of 14 residues.

This clone was seen a few times. The V call is TRBV25-1, the J call TRBJ2-7; tentatively, D is TRBD1 (5 bases). In germline, CDR1 is MGHDK, CDR2 SYGVNS. The CDR3 totals 15 residues. Trimming shortened V by 1 base and J by 6 bases, and 16 bases separated the two germline ends. CDR3 sequence: CASSELYAGSSEQYF. In DNA, the CDR3 is TGTGCCAGCAGTGAATTATACGCAGGGTCTAGCGAGCAGTACTTC.

The chain couples TRBV30 to TRBJ1-5, with a possible D match to TRBD1 (5 bases). The CDR3 totals 12 residues. Germline-derived CDR1 and CDR2 are GTSNPN and SVGIG (reference sequence). V was shortened by 3 bases and J by 2 bases, with 5 bases between the two germline ends. This CDR3 is CAWRQGNQPQHF. CDR3 bases: TGTGCCTGGAGACAGGGCAATCAGCCCCAGCATTTT. The whole variable domain, filled in from reference TRBV30 and TRBJ1-5, reads SQTIHQWPATLVQPVGSPLSLECTVEGTSNPNLYWYRQAAGRGLQLLFYSVGIGQISSEVPQNLSASRPQDRQFILSSKKLLLSDSGFYLCAWRQGNQPQHFGDGTRLSIL.

The chain uses TRBV30 and TRBJ2-7, with 7 bases matching TRBD1. J gave up 2 bases and V 7 bases, and 5 bases lay outside the gene matches. The CDR3 spans 12 residues. The V gene's germline CDR1 is GTSNPN and CDR2 SVGIG (reference sequence). For the CDR3, the DNA is TGTGCCTATCGGACAGGACCCTACGAGCAGTACTTC. Protein sequence: CAYRTGPYEQYF.

V is TRBV5-6 and J is TRBJ2-4; 8 bases align to TRBD1. CDR3 size: 17 residues. V was clipped by 0 bases and J by 3 bases; unmatched bases: 8. The germline V gene has CDR1 SGHDT and CDR2 YYEEEE. The CDR3 protein is CASSLALQGVFKNIQYF. The CDR3 DNA sequence: TGTGCCAGCAGCTTGGCCTTACAGGGGGTTTTCAAAAACATTCAGTACTTC.

This sequence joins TRBV30 and TRBJ2-1; D is unclear. Per the germline V gene, CDR1 is GTSNPN and CDR2 is SVGIG (reference sequence). Trimming cost V 3 bases and J 6 bases, with 9 bases left between them. The length of the CDR3 is 12 residues. The CDR3 DNA is TGTGCCTGGAGCACCCAGCGCAATGAGCAGTTCTTC. Amino acid sequence: CAWSTQRNEQFF.

The V gene is TRBV28, the J gene TRBJ1-4; 8 positions agree with TRBD1. The length of the CDR3 is 15 residues. The ends lost 7 bases at V and 0 bases at J; junction bases unmatched: 4. Germline CDR1 is MDHEN and CDR2 is SYDVKM. CDR3 protein: CASKYRGATNEKLFF. The CDR3 nucleotides are TGTGCCAGCAAGTACAGGGGGGCAACTAATGAAAAACTGTTTTTT.

The chain links TRBV5-4 to TRBJ2-7; 9 bases are a match to TRBD1. This CDR3 contains 13 residues. J was trimmed by 0 bases and V by 5 bases; bases with no gene match: 0. Germline V gene lookup returns CDR1 SGHNT and CDR2 YYREEE (reference sequence). The chain's CDR3 is CASRDRGSYEQYF. The CDR3 DNA is TGTGCCAGCAGGGACAGGGGCTCCTACGAGCAGTACTTC.

The V and J genes are TRBV4-1 and TRBJ2-7; D is ambiguous. Looked up from germline, CDR1 is MGHRA and CDR2 is YSYEKL. The CDR3 consists of 13 residues. The germline V and J ends were trimmed by 2 bases and 0 bases, with 5 bases remaining between them. In nucleotides, the CDR3 is TGCGCCAGCAGCCAAACCAGCTCCTACGAGCAGTACTTC. It specifies CASSQTSSYEQYF.

This clone appeared a few times. The gene calls are TRBV4-1 and TRBJ2-2; TRBD2 might be the D (5 bases). Between the trimmed V and J ends, which lost 2 bases and 3 bases, there was a span of 13 bases. Germline V lookup: CDR1 MGHRA, CDR2 YSYEKL. CDR3 length equals 16 residues. CDR3 bases: TGCGCCAGCAGCCAACCCGAGGGTTGGGACACCGGGGAGCTGTTTTTT. Amino acids: CASSQPEGWDTGELFF.

The CDR3 DNA follows: TGTGCCTTCTTTTCCCGGGACAGGGGCTCCTTCAGCTCTGGAAACACCATATATTTT. Its translation: CAFFSRDRGSFSSGNTIYF. The J gene is TRBJ1-3, the V gene TRBV30; 10 bases match TRBD1. This CDR3 has 19 amino acids. Per germline, CDR1 GTSNPN and CDR2 SVGIG (reference sequence). J gave up 0 bases and V 7 bases, and 18 bases lay outside the gene matches.

The chain has TRBV6-5 and TRBJ2-7; D might be TRBD1 (6 bases). Germline CDR1 MNHEY, CDR2 SVGAGI. The ends were cut back, 9 bases at V and 6 bases at J, with 21 bases in the middle. There are 14 residues in the CDR3. CDR3 coding DNA: TGTGCCAGTCACCCTAAACAGGGAAGGGGCGAGCAGTACTTC. This encodes CASHPKQGRGEQYF.

This clone came up a few times. The chain links TRBV28 to TRBJ2-3, with 7 bases that match TRBD2. This CDR3 contains 16 residues. In germline, CDR1 is MDHEN, CDR2 SYDVKM. J gave up 5 bases and V 5 bases, and 13 bases lay outside the gene matches. The chain's CDR3 is CASSPRAGGRRDTQYF. CDR3 DNA sequence: TGTGCCAGCAGTCCTCGGGCGGGCGGGAGAAGAGATACGCAGTATTTT.

The chain has TRBV21-1 and TRBJ1-1. TRBV21-1 is described as a pseudogene. The CDR3 is 18 amino acids. The CDR3 DNA follows: TGTGCCAGCAGCAAATGTGAAATGAGGAGACGCATGAACACTGAAGCTTTCTTT. It is translated as CASSKCEMRRRMNTEAFF.

The rearrangement links TRBV6-1 to TRBJ1-4; D not certain. Germline V CDR1 and CDR2: MNHNS, SASEGT. CDR3 length equals 13 residues. The V and J ends lost 8 bases and 4 bases respectively, with 11 bases between them. This CDR3 reads CASGGRINEKLFF. Written as DNA, the CDR3 is TGTGCCAGCGGTGGGCGGATTAATGAAAAACTGTTTTTT.

The chain has TRBV27 and TRBJ2-7; 11 nucleotides align to TRBD2. Losses at the gene ends were 4 bases for V and 7 bases for J; bases not matched to a gene: 9. The CDR3 has 15 amino acids. The germline CDR1 and CDR2 sequences are MNHEY and SMNVEV (reference sequence). CDR3 nucleotide sequence: TGTGCCAGCAGTTCCCTACTAGCGGGGGAGAGGGAGCAGTACTTC. Amino acids: CASSSLLAGEREQYF.

The gene calls are TRBV7-2 and TRBJ1-2; TRBD1 is a possible D gene (6 bases). The ends were cut back, 2 bases at V and 2 bases at J, with 12 bases in the middle. CDR3 length: 15 residues. Germline V lookup: CDR1 SGHTA, CDR2 FQGNSA. Written as DNA, the CDR3 is TGTGCCAGCAGCTTACCTGGCAGGGGCAACTATGGCTACACCTTC. Amino acids: CASSLPGRGNYGYTF.

This chain joins TRBV4-1 and TRBJ2-7, with a possible D match to TRBD2 (7 bases). Germline V CDR1 and CDR2: MGHRA, YSYEKL. V was shortened by 2 bases and J by 2 bases, with 13 bases between the two germline ends. The CDR3 is 15 residues long. The CDR3 here is CASSQPGEGAYEQYF. In DNA form, the CDR3 reads TGCGCCAGCAGCCAACCTGGGGAGGGGGCCTACGAGCAGTACTTC.

The chain recombines TRBV28 with TRBJ2-3, with no clear D. This CDR3 has 12 amino acids. Trimming took off 4 bases at V and 2 bases at J, with 4 bases between the two ends. The germline CDR1 and CDR2 sequences are MDHEN and SYDVKM. CDR3 protein: CASSSYTDTQYF. In nucleotides, the CDR3 is TGTGCCAGCAGTTCGTACACAGATACGCAGTATTTT.

The chain recombines TRBV5-4 with TRBJ2-3, with a weak D call TRBD2 (5 bases). The CDR3 loop spans 14 amino acids. In germline, CDR1 is SGHNT, CDR2 YYREEE (reference sequence). V lost 5 bases to trimming and J lost 0 bases, with 10 bases between them. The CDR3 DNA is TGTGCCAGCAGTGCGGGTTCTAGCACAGATACGCAGTATTTT. Protein sequence: CASSAGSSTDTQYF.

This sequence joins TRBV7-8 and TRBJ2-7, with D uncertain. The CDR3 consists of 14 residues. Germline CDR1 and CDR2: SGHVS and FQNEAQ. The V end lost 3 bases, the J end lost 2 bases, and 11 bases lay between the germline ends. The CDR3 protein is CASSLVGPPYEQYF. CDR3 nucleotide sequence: TGTGCCAGCAGCTTGGTGGGCCCTCCCTACGAGCAGTACTTC.

The rearrangement uses TRBV5-1 and TRBJ2-7, with 7 bases identical to TRBD2. CDR1 and CDR2 (germline): SGHRS, YFSETQ. V lost 5 bases and J lost 2; bases outside the gene matches: 13. This CDR3 region has 16 residues. DNA for the CDR3: TGCGCCAGCAGGGGAGCATTACCTAGCGGAACCTACGAGCAGTACTTC. This encodes CASRGALPSGTYEQYF.

The chain carries TRBV6-1 and TRBJ2-1; no definite D call. The germline CDR1 and CDR2 sequences are MNHNS and SASEGT. The CDR3 contains 16 residues. V lost 1 base and J 1 base, leaving 11 bases between the germline ends. The CDR3 spells CASSEGAGRSYNEQFF. The CDR3 bases are TGTGCCAGCAGTGAAGGGGCCGGCAGATCCTACAATGAGCAGTTCTTC.

The chain uses TRBV5-4 and TRBJ1-4, with D uncertain. The CDR3 sequence is 15 residues long. With 0 bases removed from V and 3 bases from J, the gap between germline ends came to 9 bases. Germline lookup yields CDR1 SGHNT and CDR2 YYREEE (reference sequence). Written as DNA, the CDR3 is TGTGCCAGCAGCTTGGAAATCGGTTCTAATGAAAAACTGTTTTTT. It yields the protein CASSLEIGSNEKLFF.

This chain connects TRBV29-1 to TRBJ2-5, with D possibly TRBD1 on 6 matching bases. CDR3 length: 15 amino acids. From germline, CDR1 is SQVTM and CDR2 ANQGSEA. The V gene lost 8 bases and the J gene lost 5 bases, with 24 bases spanning the gap. Here the CDR3 reads CSTVGTSWGQETQYF. CDR3 nucleotide sequence: TGCAGCACCGTTGGAACTTCTTGGGGGCAGGAGACCCAGTACTTC. The full variable domain, completed using reference TRBV29-1 and TRBJ2-5, is SAVISQKPSRDICQRGTSLTIQCQVDSQVTMMFWYRQQPGQSLTLIATANQGSEATYESGFVIDKFPISRPNLTFSTLTVSNMSPEDSSIYLCSTVGTSWGQETQYFGPGTRLLVL.

The chain combines TRBV5-1 with TRBJ2-1; D is perhaps TRBD2 (7 bases). The CDR3 has 16 amino acids. CDR1 and CDR2 from the germline V gene are SGHRS and YFSETQ. The V and J ends lost 3 bases and 7 bases respectively, with 20 bases between them. The CDR3 is CASSSHGGRSLNEQFF. CDR3 bases: TGCGCCAGCAGCTCCCACGGGGGGCGCAGCTTGAATGAGCAGTTCTTC. Filled out from reference TRBV5-1 and TRBJ2-1, the complete variable domain reads KAGVTQTPRYLIKTRGQQVTLSCSPISGHRSVSWYQQTPGQGLQFLFEYFSETQRNKGNFPGRFSGRQFSNSRSEMNVSTLELGDSALYLCASSSHGGRSLNEQFFGPGTRLTVL.

The chain recombines TRBV6-1 with TRBJ1-5, with unresolved D. V lost 2 bases and J 2 bases, leaving 19 bases between the germline ends. CDR1 is MNHNS, CDR2 SASEGT, per germline. The CDR3 runs to 18 residues. CDR3 bases: TGTGCCAGCAGTGAATCCTCAGGCGGGTGGGATGGCAATCAGCCCCAGCATTTT. Residues: CASSESSGGWDGNQPQHF.

This clone has just one count. The chain has TRBV14 and TRBJ2-5, with D uncertain. V was trimmed by 0 bases and J by 2 bases, leaving 10 bases between them. This CDR3 spans 15 amino acids. Germline V gives CDR1 SGHDN, CDR2 FVKESK. CDR3 DNA sequence: TGTGCCAGCAGCCAAGAGGGTACAGCACAAGAGACCCAGTACTTC. Translation: CASSQEGTAQETQYF.

V is TRBV7-9 and J is TRBJ2-1, with TRBD1 matching 9 bases. Germline loops: CDR1 SEHNR, CDR2 FQNEAQ (reference sequence). Trimming cost V 1 base and J 11 bases; bases outside gene matches: 6. CDR3 length equals 14 residues. The CDR3 loop is CASSLVGGTGKQFF. In nucleotides, the CDR3 is TGTGCCAGCAGCTTAGTCGGGGGGACAGGGAAGCAGTTCTTC.